Here is one TCR beta chain with its context. Some clones are missing from TCRdb's copy, which holds only in-frame ones; the method was immunoSEQ multiplex PCR. The top ten clones hold around 1.5% of a sample with some 900,000 clones, more than 75% of them seen once. The CDR3 runs 15 residues. After removal of 2 bases from V and 3 bases from J, the junction contained 6 bases not matched to a gene. Germline V CDR1 and CDR2: SGHTA, FQGTGA. These data are taken from a study of shared clonotypes between healthy human individuals. This clonotype originated in a man aged 18 to 29 in good health. The sample taken for sequencing was memory CD4+ T cells sorted from blood. Subset meaning: CD45RA-negative fraction. This sequence joins TRBV7-3 and TRBJ2-7, with TRBD1 matching 8 bases. The CDR3 reads CASSLPGQVFYEQYF. The CDR3 region has the DNA TGTGCCAGCAGCTTACCGGGACAGGTCTTCTACGAGCAGTACTTC.